This T cell receptor beta chain was obtained from a study of cytomegalovirus exposure and HLA in healthy donors. Study-wide results and limits: Earlier analysis found most TCR beta V segments productive about 90% or about 30% of the time.

Note on this clone: Its matching antigen is unknown.

This CDR3 has 16 amino acids. V shed 3 bases, J shed 2 bases, and the junction held 5 bases outside the gene matches. CDR1 SGHVS and CDR2 FQNEAQ come from the germline V gene. Use of 60 Vbeta and 13 Jbeta primers characterized the PCR. Generated by immunoSEQ multiplex PCR, the TCRdb table keeps only in-frame clones and is missing some. Seen here are about 82,000 clones, 65% to 90% observed once, and the top ten hold under 20%. The chain has TRBV7-8 and TRBJ2-2; 8 bases are a match to TRBD2. Sequenced sample: PBMCs. The source is a man in his 70s in good health and CMV-seropositive. As DNA, the CDR3 is TGTGCCAGCAGCTTCAGTAGCGGGGTTAACACCGGGGAGCTGTTTTTT. It specifies CASSFSSGVNTGELFF.